The 31 T cell receptor beta chains given below trace back to one sample, sequenced in a study of cytomegalovirus exposure and HLA in healthy donors (dated by TCRdb to 2015 to 2018). The library was produced with the immunoSEQ multiplex PCR assay. For the multiplex PCR, a mixture combining 60 forward primers for TCR Vbeta segments and 13 reverse primers for TCR Jbeta segments was used. TCRdb mirrors the immuneACCESS table, restricted to in-frame sequences. Some clones are absent from its copies; in checked studies, under half trace to an unresolved V gene, and the reason for the others is unknown. The sample table holds about 110,000 clones, of which 60% to 80% were seen once. The ten largest account for 2.6% of the sample. The sequenced material came from PBMCs. All receptors derive from a man aged 45-65 years in good health and CMV-seropositive.

V and J are TRBV2 and TRBJ1-1; D perhaps matches TRBD1 (5 bases). Trimming shortened V by 8 bases and J by 0 bases, and 19 bases separated the two germline ends. Germline loops: CDR1 SNHLY, CDR2 FYNNEI. The CDR3 consists of 16 residues. CDR3 in DNA: TGTGCCAGCGCGCCGGGAGCGTCAGGGATGAACACTGAAGCTTTCTTT. Encoded protein: CASAPGASGMNTEAFF.

This clone was seen a handful of times. The chain uses TRBV9 and TRBJ2-7; TRBD2 agrees at 8 bases. This CDR3 region has 14 residues. V lost 6 bases, J lost 4 bases, and 9 bases stayed unmatched. Germline V lookup: CDR1 SGDLS, CDR2 YYNGEE. The CDR3 nucleotides are TGTGCCAGCAACCCTAGCGGGCTTACTTACGAGCAGTACTTC. It yields the protein CASNPSGLTYEQYF.

This clone was recorded only once. V usage is TRBV6-6 and J usage is TRBJ1-5; D unclear. The CDR3 length is 15 residues. CDR1 and CDR2 from the germline V gene are MNHNY and SVGAGI (reference sequence). The germline V and J ends were trimmed by 2 bases and 0 bases, with 8 bases remaining between them. CDR3 residues: CASSYGPYSNQPQHF. CDR3 coding DNA: TGTGCCAGCAGTTACGGGCCGTATAGCAATCAGCCCCAGCATTTT.

The DNA for the CDR3 is TGTGCCAGCAGTTACTCCCCTATAGATCCCCAGCATTTT. This translates into CASSYSPIDPQHF. This chain links TRBV6-5 with TRBJ1-5; no clear D. Germline CDR1 MNHEY, CDR2 SVGAGI. This CDR3 is 13 amino acids long. V was trimmed by 0 bases and J by 10 bases, leaving 10 bases between them.

This clone showed up just a few times. V is TRBV19 and J is TRBJ2-2; 7 bases agree with TRBD2. Germline CDR1 LNHDA, CDR2 SQIVND (reference sequence). The CDR3 runs to 15 residues. The trim removed 4 bases at V and 0 bases at J, leaving 2 bases unmatched. This CDR3 is CASSKAGTNTGELFF. The CDR3 region has the DNA TGTGCCAGTAGTAAAGCGGGAACGAACACCGGGGAGCTGTTTTTT.

Concerning this clone itself: Since no conserved phenylalanine or tryptophan closes the CDR3, a read error is the likely cause. The V gene is TRBV18, the J gene TRBJ2-2; 12 bases fit TRBD2. J gave up 6 bases and V 3 bases, and 5 bases lay outside the gene matches. Germline V lookup: CDR1 KGHSH, CDR2 LQKENI. This CDR3 has 16 residues. The CDR3 bases are TGTGCCAGCTCACCTGTGGGACTAGCGGGTGCCGGGGAGCTGTTTTCT. Amino acids: CASSPVGLAGAGELFS.

This clone was counted once. The V gene is TRBV27, the J gene TRBJ1-2, with D tentatively TRBD1 (6 bases). V was pared by 6 bases and J by 8 bases, with 16 bases between. Germline V lookup: CDR1 MNHEY, CDR2 SMNVEV (reference sequence). CDR3 size: 13 residues. CDR3 sequence (DNA): TGTGCCAGCAGGGGGGCAGGGGCTAACGGCTACACCTTC. Translation gives CASRGAGANGYTF.

This rearrangement joins TRBV7-9 to TRBJ1-1; D might be TRBD1 (5 bases). CDR1 and CDR2 (germline): SEHNR, FQNEAQ (reference sequence). The germline V and J ends were trimmed by 1 base and 7 bases, with 10 bases remaining between them. This CDR3 has 13 residues. The CDR3 bases are TGTGCCAGCAGCTTAGGGCAGGGAAGTGAAGCTTTCTTT. Translated: CASSLGQGSEAFF.

The chain carries TRBV4-1 and TRBJ2-7, with 9 bases lining up with TRBD1. Trimming cost V 3 bases and J 4 bases; bases outside gene matches: 4. From germline, CDR1 is MGHRA and CDR2 YSYEKL. The CDR3 runs 14 residues. The CDR3 nucleotides are TGCGCCAGCAGCCACCTGGGACAGGGTTACGAGCAGTACTTC. It specifies CASSHLGQGYEQYF.

The rearrangement links TRBV4-1 to TRBJ2-7, with 8 bases identical to TRBD2. Looked up from germline, CDR1 is MGHRA and CDR2 is YSYEKL. Trimming took 4 bases from V and 3 from J; bases not matched to a gene: 5. This CDR3 contains 14 residues. The CDR3 loop reads CASSLSGRLYEQYF. CDR3 DNA sequence: TGCGCCAGCAGCCTAAGCGGGAGACTCTACGAGCAGTACTTC.

The chain uses TRBV5-1 and TRBJ1-3; TRBD1 agrees at 8 bases. Germline values: CDR1 SGHRS, CDR2 YFSETQ. This CDR3 is 16 amino acids long. V lost 3 bases, J lost 4 bases, and 9 bases stayed unmatched. The CDR3 reads CASSSLPGGTGNTIYF. CDR3 DNA: TGCGCCAGCAGCTCGCTCCCAGGGGGCACAGGAAACACCATATATTTT.

V is TRBV4-1 and J is TRBJ1-2; no firm D call. CDR1 is MGHRA and CDR2 is YSYEKL in the germline V gene. Trimming stripped 0 bases from V and 4 bases from J, with 12 bases between. The CDR3 is 15 amino acids. CDR3 region: CASSQDQARGYGYTF. The CDR3 DNA follows: TGCGCCAGCAGCCAAGATCAGGCCCGTGGCTATGGCTACACCTTC.

The rearrangement joins TRBV4-2 to TRBJ1-2; a weak D match, TRBD1 (6 bases). This CDR3 comprises 13 residues. Trimming took off 4 bases at V and 7 bases at J, with 13 bases between the two ends. Per the germline V gene, CDR1 is LGHNA and CDR2 is YNFKEQ. The CDR3, as DNA: TGTGCCAGCAGCCGGGACAAAGAGGCTGGCTACACCTTC. Translating gives CASSRDKEAGYTF.

The V call is TRBV6-1, the J call TRBJ2-5; 9 bases fit TRBD1. The better agreement between TRBJ2-7 and the DNA end casts doubt on the J call. The CDR3 loop spans 14 amino acids. Germline CDR1 MNHNS, CDR2 SASEGT. Here the CDR3 reads CASINTGGLREQYF. DNA for the CDR3: TGTGCCAGCATTAATACAGGGGGCTTGCGCGAGCAGTACTTC.

This clone was detected a few times. The rearrangement joins TRBV21-1 to TRBJ1-5; the table's D call TRBD1 went unverified against the DNA. TRBV21-1 is shown as a pseudogene. This CDR3 has 15 residues. CDR3 region: CASSNNRNSNQPQHF. The CDR3 DNA is TGTGCCAGCAGCAATAACAGGAATAGCAATCAGCCCCAGCATTTT.

The rearrangement joins TRBV19 to TRBJ1-6; no firm D call. The CDR3 length is 16 residues. V was shortened by 10 bases and J by 5 bases, with 21 bases between the two germline ends. Germline V lookup: CDR1 LNHDA, CDR2 SQIVND (reference sequence). The CDR3 sequence is CATVDGRRSNNSPLHF. For the CDR3, the DNA is TGTGCCACCGTGGACGGGAGACGTTCTAATAATTCACCCCTCCACTTT. Supplemented by reference TRBV19 and TRBJ1-6, the full variable domain reads DGGITQSPKYLFRKEGQNVTLSCEQNLNHDAMYWYRQDPGQGLRLIYYSQIVNDFQKGDIAEGYSVSREKKESFPLTVTSAQKNPTAFYLCATVDGRRSNNSPLHFGNGTRLTVT.

The chain carries TRBV9 and TRBJ2-3; D gene uncertain. Germline-derived CDR1 and CDR2 are SGDLS and YYNGEE. The ends were cut back, 0 bases at V and 6 bases at J, with 11 bases in the middle. The CDR3 has 14 amino acids. The CDR3 nucleotides are TGTGCCAGCAGCGTAGGAGCTATACTCGATACGCAGTATTTT. Its translation: CASSVGAILDTQYF.

This clone was counted between two and nine times. This chain uses TRBV7-2 with TRBJ2-5, with D maybe TRBD2 (7 bases). The CDR3 is made up of 14 amino acids. The germline gives CDR1 SGHTA, CDR2 FQGNSA. The V end lost 4 bases, the J end lost 5 bases, and 14 bases lay between the germline ends. CDR3 nucleotide sequence: TGTGCCAGCAGCTCCCTGGGGGGGCTTGAGACCCAGTACTTC. Translated, it gives CASSSLGGLETQYF. The entire variable domain, with the rest obtained from reference TRBV7-2 and TRBJ2-5, is as follows: GAGVSQSPSNKVTEKGKDVELRCDPISGHTALYWYRQSLGQGLEFLIYFQGNSAPDKSGLPSDRFSAERTGGSVSTLTIQRTQQEDSAVYLCASSSLGGLETQYFGPGTRLLVL.

This chain joins TRBV6-1 and TRBJ1-2; no clear D. CDR3 size: 15 residues. Germline V CDR1 and CDR2: MNHNS, SASEGT. V lost 5 bases and J lost 1, with 14 bases in between. The CDR3: CASSTYRGSNYGYTF. The CDR3 DNA reads as TGTGCCAGCAGTACTTATCGAGGGAGTAACTATGGCTACACCTTC.

The chain employs TRBV4-2 and TRBJ1-4; 10 bases fit TRBD1. CDR3 size: 15 residues. Germline V gene data show CDR1 as LGHNA and CDR2 as YNFKEQ. Trimming took 2 bases from V and 8 from J; bases not matched to a gene: 5. CDR3 DNA sequence: TGTGCCAGCAGCCAATCAGGGACAGGGGTGGAAAAACTGTTTTTT. Its translation: CASSQSGTGVEKLFF.

This chain joins TRBV6-5 and TRBJ2-7; 8 nucleotides line up with TRBD1. The CDR3 totals 14 residues. The V segment lost 7 bases and the J segment 4 bases; nucleotides outside the gene matches: 9. CDR1 is MNHEY, CDR2 SVGAGI, per germline. CDR3 coding DNA: TGTGCCAGCAACTCCGGGACAGGAAGATACGAGCAGTACTTC. This gives the protein CASNSGTGRYEQYF.

This chain links TRBV7-9 with TRBJ2-3; D is possibly TRBD2 (6 bases). CDR3 length equals 14 residues. Germline assignment: CDR1 SEHNR and CDR2 FQNEAQ (reference sequence). V was clipped by 5 bases and J by 3 bases, with 12 bases between them. In nucleotides, the CDR3 is TGTGCCAGCAGCATGTCGGGAGCGACAGATACGCAGTATTTT. This encodes CASSMSGATDTQYF.

This rearrangement joins TRBV28 to TRBJ1-2; possible D gene TRBD1, 6 bases. The V end was cut by 6 bases, the J end by 5 bases, with 19 bases between. This CDR3 is 15 amino acids long. CDR1 is MDHEN, CDR2 SYDVKM, per germline. In nucleotides, the CDR3 is TGTGCCAGCAGCGAAACTAACAGGGCCTATTATGGCTACACCTTC. This sequence encodes CASSETNRAYYGYTF.

This clone turned up a few times. This sequence joins TRBV19 and TRBJ2-7, with D hard to call. The germline V gene encodes CDR1 LNHDA and CDR2 SQIVND (reference sequence). The CDR3 loop spans 14 amino acids. Deletions cut 5 bases from V and 1 base from J, with 12 bases between. CDR3 residues: CASSSMTGSYEQYF. In DNA, the CDR3 is TGTGCCAGTAGTTCAATGACGGGTTCCTACGAGCAGTACTTC.

This chain joins TRBV2 and TRBJ2-6; a weak D match, TRBD1 (5 bases). The ends were cut back, 1 base at V and 2 bases at J, with 6 bases in the middle. The CDR3 loop spans 15 amino acids. Germline V gene sequence: CDR1 SNHLY, CDR2 FYNNEI. The CDR3 loop is CASSEVRAGANVLTF. As DNA, the CDR3 is TGTGCCAGCAGTGAAGTCAGGGCTGGGGCCAACGTCCTGACTTTC.

The chain has TRBV6-5 and TRBJ2-3; D ambiguous. Trimming removed 8 bases at V and 6 bases at J, with 15 bases between. Germline CDR1 MNHEY, CDR2 SVGAGI. The CDR3 runs 13 residues. The CDR3 DNA is TGTGCCAGCCGAGGCCGTGCGAGGGATACGCAGTATTTT. Its translation is CASRGRARDTQYF.

This chain links TRBV7-2 with TRBJ1-6; D remains ambiguous. V was cut by 5 bases and J by 0 bases, with 8 bases left in between. The CDR3 runs to 15 residues. The V gene's germline CDR1 is SGHTA and CDR2 FQGNSA. This chain's CDR3 is CASSRSSSYNSPLHF. The CDR3 coding sequence is TGTGCCAGCAGCCGGAGTAGCTCCTATAATTCACCCCTCCACTTT.

This clone showed up just once. The rearrangement joins TRBV10-3 to TRBJ2-7, with 15 bases fitting TRBD2. In germline, CDR1 is ENHRY, CDR2 SYGVKD. The CDR3 runs 20 residues. V gave up 3 bases and J gave up 2 bases; unmatched junction bases: 14. The CDR3 coding sequence is TGTGCCATCAGTGAAACATTTGGACTAGCGGGAGGGTTAACCCCCTACGAGCAGTACTTC. It yields the protein CAISETFGLAGGLTPYEQYF.

This clone occurred a few times. This chain uses TRBV6-1 with TRBJ1-6, with 7 bases lining up with TRBD1. The germline gives CDR1 MNHNS, CDR2 SASEGT. V lost 5 bases to trimming and J lost 6 bases; unmatched junction nucleotides: 4. The CDR3 sequence is 14 residues long. This CDR3 is CASSLQGSNSPLHF. In DNA form, the CDR3 reads TGTGCCAGCAGTCTACAGGGGTCTAATTCACCCCTCCACTTT.

The rearrangement uses TRBV5-1 and TRBJ2-1, with 12 nucleotides matching TRBD2. Germline V lookup: CDR1 SGHRS, CDR2 YFSETQ. The CDR3 is 15 residues long. Unmatched junction bases numbered 3, after V lost 2 bases and J lost 6 bases. Written as DNA, the CDR3 is TGCGCCAGCAGCTTCCTAGCGGGAGGGGGCAATGAGCAGTTCTTC. Its translation is CASSFLAGGGNEQFF. Full variable domain (missing parts from reference TRBV5-1 and TRBJ2-1): KAGVTQTPRYLIKTRGQQVTLSCSPISGHRSVSWYQQTPGQGLQFLFEYFSETQRNKGNFPGRFSGRQFSNSRSEMNVSTLELGDSALYLCASSFLAGGGNEQFFGPGTRLTVL.

This clone was counted a few times. This chain joins TRBV7-9 and TRBJ1-1; 7 nucleotides line up with TRBD1. CDR1 and CDR2 from the germline V gene are SEHNR and FQNEAQ (reference sequence). V trimming: 2 bases; J trimming: 4 bases; junction bases outside the gene matches: 4. The CDR3 contains 14 residues. CDR3 in amino acids: CASSLRAGGTEAFF. The CDR3 DNA is TGTGCCAGCAGCTTAAGAGCAGGGGGCACTGAAGCTTTCTTT.